This T cell receptor (beta chain) was found in a study of OX40 agonist ivuxolimab in advanced cancers. Study summary: The patients received agonistic anti-OX40 (CD134) antibody ivuxolimab. The patients received ivuxolimab by intravenous route every 2 weeks at 0.01 to 10 mg/kg. Study-level findings and limits: The study observed clonal expansion of CD4+ and CD8+ blood T cells by week 6 at 0.1 to 3.0 mg/kg. Compared with CD4+, CD8+ T cells on average had more expanded clones.

Sequencing was performed with immunoSEQ multiplex PCR; in TCRdb, only in-frame clones are kept and a portion is missing. Among fewer than 10,000 clones listed, 55% to 75% were seen once. Of note for this clone: Antigen specificity is unknown.

This TCR came from an adult with an advanced solid tumor such as melanoma, head and neck, liver or kidney cancer. Material: CD4+ or CD8+ T cells sorted from blood, obtained in a trial of the OX40 agonist ivuxolimab.

The CDR3 nucleotides read TGCGCCAGCAGCCTTAACAGGGGAGGGGGTAATGAAAAACTGTTTTTT. Translation: CASSLNRGGGNEKLFF. The chain combines TRBV5-1 with TRBJ1-4; 7 positions match TRBD1. Germline assignment: CDR1 SGHRS and CDR2 YFSETQ. The CDR3 runs 16 residues. With V trimmed by 4 bases and J by 4 bases, 10 bases remained unmatched.